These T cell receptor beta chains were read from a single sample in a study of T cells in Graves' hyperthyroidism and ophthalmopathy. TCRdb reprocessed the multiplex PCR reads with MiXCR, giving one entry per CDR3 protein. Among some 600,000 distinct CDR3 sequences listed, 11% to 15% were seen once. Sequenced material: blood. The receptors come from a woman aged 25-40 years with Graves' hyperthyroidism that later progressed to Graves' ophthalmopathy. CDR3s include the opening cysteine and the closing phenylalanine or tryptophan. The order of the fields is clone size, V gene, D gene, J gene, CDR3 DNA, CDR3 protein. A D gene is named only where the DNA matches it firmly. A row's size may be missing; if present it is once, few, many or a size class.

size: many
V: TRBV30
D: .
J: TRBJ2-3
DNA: TGTGCCTGGGGGGACTCCCTAAGCACAGATACGCAGTATTTT
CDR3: CAWGDSLSTDTQYF

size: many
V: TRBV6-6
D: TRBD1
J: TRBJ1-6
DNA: TGTGCCAGCAGTTACTCGGACAGGGGGCCGGGTTCACCCCTCCACTTT
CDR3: CASSYSDRGPGSPLHF

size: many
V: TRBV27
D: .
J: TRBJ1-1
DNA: TGTGCCAGCAGCCAGGCCCCCCCCGTCGCTGAAGCTTTCTTT
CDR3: CASSQAPPVAEAFF

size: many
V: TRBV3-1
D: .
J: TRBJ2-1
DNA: TGTGCCAGCAGCCAAGAATCACCATACAATGAGCAGTTCTTC
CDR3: CASSQESPYNEQFF

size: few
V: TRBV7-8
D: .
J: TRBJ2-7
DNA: TGTGCCAGCAGCTTAGATAATAGGGACGCCTACGAGCAGTACTTC
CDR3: CASSLDNRDAYEQYF

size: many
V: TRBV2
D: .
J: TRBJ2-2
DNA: TGTGCCAGCGATCGAGGGATCAACACCGGAGAGCTGTTTTTT
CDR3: CASDRGINTGELFF

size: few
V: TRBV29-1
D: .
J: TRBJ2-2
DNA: TGCAGCGTTGTTCACACCGGGGAGCTGTTTTTT
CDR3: CSVVHTGELFF

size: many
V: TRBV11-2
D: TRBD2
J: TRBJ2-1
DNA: TGTGCCAGCAGCCCCCGGGGTAGCGGGAGGGTATTGAATGAGCAGTTCTTC
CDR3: CASSPRGSGRVLNEQFF

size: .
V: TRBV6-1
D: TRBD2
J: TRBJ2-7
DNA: TGTGCCTGCGGTGATGGTAGCGGGGTTACAAGAGAGTACTTC
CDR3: CACGDGSGVTREYF

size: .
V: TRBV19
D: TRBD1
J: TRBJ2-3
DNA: TGTGCCAGTAGTATGCCCACAGGGGGCGTAACAGATACGCAGTATTTT
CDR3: CASSMPTGGVTDTQYF

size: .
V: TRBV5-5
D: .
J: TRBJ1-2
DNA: TGTGCCAGCAGCTTGTATTTGTCGGGTGGCTACACCTTC
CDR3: CASSLYLSGGYTF

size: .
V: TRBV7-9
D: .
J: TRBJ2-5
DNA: TGTGCCAGCTCAGCGAGCTTTCAGGGTTATCAGACCCAGTACTTC
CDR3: CASSASFQGYQTQYF

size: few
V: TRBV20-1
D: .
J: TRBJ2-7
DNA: TGCAGTGCTGGGGGTGGCTACGAGCAGTACTTC
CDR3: CSAGGGYEQYF

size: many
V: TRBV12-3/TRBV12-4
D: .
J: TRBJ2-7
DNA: TGTGCCAGCCATTCAGGGAGGGGGTCCCCAAACGAGCAGTACTTC
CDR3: CASHSGRGSPNEQYF

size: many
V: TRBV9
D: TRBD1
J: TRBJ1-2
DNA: TGTGCCAGCAGCGTAGCTGGGACAGGGGCCTACTATGGCTACACCTTC
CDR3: CASSVAGTGAYYGYTF

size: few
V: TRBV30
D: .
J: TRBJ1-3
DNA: TGTGCCTGGAGTTCTCCAGGGCGGGGCGCGCTTGGAAACACCATATATTTT
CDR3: CAWSSPGRGALGNTIYF

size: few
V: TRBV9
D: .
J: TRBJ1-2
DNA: TGTGCCAGCAGCGCCGGGTCCCCGAGAGGTGGCTACACCTTC
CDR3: CASSAGSPRGGYTF

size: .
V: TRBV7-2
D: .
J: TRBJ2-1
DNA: TGTGCCAGCAGCCCCGTTGGTTCGCCCGGGAATGAGCAGTTCTTC
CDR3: CASSPVGSPGNEQFF

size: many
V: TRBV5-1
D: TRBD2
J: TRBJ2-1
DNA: TGCGCCAGCAGCTTCGGGAGGGAGCAGTTCTTC
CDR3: CASSFGREQFF

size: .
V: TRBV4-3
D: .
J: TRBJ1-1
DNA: TGCGCCAGCAGCCAAGCGGTCAGGGCCGCCACTGAAGCTTTCTTT
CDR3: CASSQAVRAATEAFF

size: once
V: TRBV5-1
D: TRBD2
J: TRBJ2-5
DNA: TGCGCCAGCAGCTTGCTAGCGGGAGACTGGGGACAAAATCAAGAGACCCAGTACTTC
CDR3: CASSLLAGDWGQNQETQYF

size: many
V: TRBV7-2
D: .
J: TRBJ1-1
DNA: TGTGCCAGCAGCTTAGCGGGCCACCTGAACACTGAAGCTTTCTTT
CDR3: CASSLAGHLNTEAFF

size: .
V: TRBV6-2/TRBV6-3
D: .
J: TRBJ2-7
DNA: TGTGCCAGCAGTTCTTCAGGGGCCGGCCACGAGCAGTACTTC
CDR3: CASSSSGAGHEQYF

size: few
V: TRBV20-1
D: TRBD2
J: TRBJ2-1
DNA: TGCAGTGCGACTTTCGCGGGACTAACCTACAATGAGCAGTTCTTC
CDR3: CSATFAGLTYNEQFF

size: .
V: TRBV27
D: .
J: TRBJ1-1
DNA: TGTGCCAGCAGTTTAATAGGGCGGGAAACTTTCTTT
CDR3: CASSLIGRETFF

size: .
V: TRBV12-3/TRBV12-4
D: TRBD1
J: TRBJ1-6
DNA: TGTGCCAGCAGCCTGGACAGGGGGCAAGATAATTCACCCCTCCACTTT
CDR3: CASSLDRGQDNSPLHF

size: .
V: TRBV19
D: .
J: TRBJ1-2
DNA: TGTGCCAGTAGTTCAACCAGGTTTCAGGAAGGGGGCTACACCTTC
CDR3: CASSSTRFQEGGYTF

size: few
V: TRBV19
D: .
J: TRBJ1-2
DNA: TGTGCCAGCGAGAGGGCACAGGGATTATCCCATGGCTACACCTTC
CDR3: CASERAQGLSHGYTF

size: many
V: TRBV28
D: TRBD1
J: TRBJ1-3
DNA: TGTGCCAGCAGTAGGGGGCAGGACACCATATATTTT
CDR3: CASSRGQDTIYF